This T cell receptor (beta chain) was captured by sequencing in a study of blood T cell repertoires in COVID-19. Study-wide context: Italy, Spain and the United States were the sources of the convalescent and acute COVID-19 samples.

Original processing notes: Reference gene primer amplification in the assay estimated nucleated cell counts. Clones were sequenced by immunoSEQ multiplex PCR, and TCRdb holds only the in-frame ones, with some missing. V, J and clone size are those of that table, while D and trimming were read from the DNA. The table includes about 190,000 clones, around 85% detected once. J lost 6 bases, V lost 6 bases, and 11 bases had no gene match. Looked up from germline, CDR1 is LNHDA and CDR2 is SQIVND (reference sequence). The length of the CDR3 is 16 residues. This clonotype originated in a man aged 30-40 years with acute or convalescent COVID-19. Sequencing input: peripheral blood. The chain is built from TRBV19 and TRBJ2-2, with TRBD1 matching over 9 bases. CDR3 loop: CASSYGTGLVSGELFF. CDR3 nucleotides: TGTGCCAGTAGCTACGGGACAGGGTTGGTTTCCGGGGAGCTGTTTTTT.